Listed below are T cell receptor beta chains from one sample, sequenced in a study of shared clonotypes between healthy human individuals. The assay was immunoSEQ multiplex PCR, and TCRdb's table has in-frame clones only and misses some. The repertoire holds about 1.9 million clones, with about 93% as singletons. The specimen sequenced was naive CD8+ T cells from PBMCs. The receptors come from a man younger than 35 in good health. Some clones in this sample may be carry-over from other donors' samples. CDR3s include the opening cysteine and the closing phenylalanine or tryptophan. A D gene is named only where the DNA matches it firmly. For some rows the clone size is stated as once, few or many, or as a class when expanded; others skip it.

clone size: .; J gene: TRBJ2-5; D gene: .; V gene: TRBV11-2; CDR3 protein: CASSLNQETQYF; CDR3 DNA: TGTGCCAGCAGCTTAAACCAAGAGACCCAGTACTTC
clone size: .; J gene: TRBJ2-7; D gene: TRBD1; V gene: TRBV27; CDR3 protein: CASSLYAPGTGADEQYF; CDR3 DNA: TGTGCCAGCAGTTTATACGCCCCCGGGACAGGAGCCGACGAGCAGTACTTC
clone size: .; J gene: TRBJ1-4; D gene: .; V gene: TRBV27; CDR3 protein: CASSSLLGWGNEKLFF; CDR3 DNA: TGTGCCAGCAGTTCGCTTTTAGGGTGGGGTAATGAAAAACTGTTTTTT
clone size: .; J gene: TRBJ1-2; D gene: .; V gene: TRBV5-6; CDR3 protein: CASSLEVDRWYGYTF; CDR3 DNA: TGTGCCAGCAGCTTGGAGGTGGACCGCTGGTATGGCTACACCTTC
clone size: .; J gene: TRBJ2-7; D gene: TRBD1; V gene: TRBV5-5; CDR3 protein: CASSSPGTVYRSEGHYEQYF; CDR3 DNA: TGTGCCAGCAGCTCTCCCGGGACAGTGTACAGGAGTGAGGGTCACTACGAGCAGTACTTC
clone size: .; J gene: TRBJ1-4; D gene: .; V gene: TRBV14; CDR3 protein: CASSHSPTNEKLFF; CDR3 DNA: TGTGCCAGCAGCCATTCGCCAACTAATGAAAAACTGTTTTTT
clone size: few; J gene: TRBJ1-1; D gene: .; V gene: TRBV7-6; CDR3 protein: CASSRRGNTEAFF; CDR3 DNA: TGTGCCAGCAGCCGCCGGGGGAACACTGAAGCTTTCTTT
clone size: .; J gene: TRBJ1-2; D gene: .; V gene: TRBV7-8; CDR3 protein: CASSLYRELEDGYTF; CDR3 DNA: TGTGCCAGCAGCTTATACAGGGAGTTAGAGGATGGCTACACCTTC
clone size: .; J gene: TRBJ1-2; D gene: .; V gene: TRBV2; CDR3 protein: CASSATTGLIGYTF; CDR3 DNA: TGTGCCAGCAGCGCGACTACAGGGCTTATAGGCTACACCTTC
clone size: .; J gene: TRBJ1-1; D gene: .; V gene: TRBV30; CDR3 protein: CAWNPEGGENTEAFF; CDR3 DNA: TGTGCCTGGAACCCAGAGGGGGGCGAGAACACTGAAGCTTTCTTT
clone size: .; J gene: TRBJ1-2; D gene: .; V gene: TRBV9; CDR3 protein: CASSVITDSNYGYTF; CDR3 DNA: TGTGCCAGCAGCGTAATTACGGACAGTAACTATGGCTACACCTTC
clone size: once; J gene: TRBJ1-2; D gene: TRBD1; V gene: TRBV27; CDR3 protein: CASSFKGADGYTF; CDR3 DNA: TGTGCCAGCAGTTTTAAGGGGGCGGACGGCTACACCTTC
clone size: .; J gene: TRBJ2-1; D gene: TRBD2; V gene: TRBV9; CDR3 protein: CASSVEAGVYNEQFF; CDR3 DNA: TGTGCCAGCAGCGTAGAAGCGGGGGTTTACAATGAGCAGTTCTTC
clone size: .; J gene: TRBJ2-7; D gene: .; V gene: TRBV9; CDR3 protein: CASSVGVRGAYEQYF; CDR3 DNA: TGTGCCAGCAGCGTAGGGGTCAGGGGCGCCTACGAGCAGTACTTC
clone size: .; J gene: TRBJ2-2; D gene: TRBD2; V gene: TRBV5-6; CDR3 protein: CASSLLTSPGELFF; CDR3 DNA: TGTGCCAGCAGCCTTCTGACTAGCCCCGGGGAGCTGTTTTTT
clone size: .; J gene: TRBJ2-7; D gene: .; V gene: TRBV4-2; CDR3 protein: CASSQGPGLREGLAYEQYF; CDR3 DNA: TGTGCCAGCAGCCAAGGGCCGGGACTCAGAGAGGGTTTAGCCTACGAGCAGTACTTC
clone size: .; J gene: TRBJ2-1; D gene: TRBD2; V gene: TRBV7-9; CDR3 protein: CASSSRRGGSSYNEQFF; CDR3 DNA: TGTGCCAGCAGCTCGAGGCGGGGCGGGAGCTCCTACAATGAGCAGTTCTTC
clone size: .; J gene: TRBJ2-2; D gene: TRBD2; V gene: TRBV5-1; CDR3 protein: CASPSFLAGFTGELFF; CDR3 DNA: TGCGCCAGCCCGAGTTTCCTAGCGGGGTTCACCGGGGAGCTGTTTTTT
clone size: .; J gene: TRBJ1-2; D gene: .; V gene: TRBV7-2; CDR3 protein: CASSYGGWYGYTF; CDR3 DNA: TGTGCCAGCAGCTACGGGGGGTGGTATGGCTACACCTTC
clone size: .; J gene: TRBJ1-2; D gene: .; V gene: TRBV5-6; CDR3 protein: CASSLFLAGDLYGYTF; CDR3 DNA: TGTGCCAGCAGCTTGTTTCTTGCAGGGGACCTCTATGGCTACACCTTC
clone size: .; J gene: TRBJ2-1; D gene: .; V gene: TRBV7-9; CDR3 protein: CASSPGLQIDNEQFF; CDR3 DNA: TGTGCCAGCAGCCCAGGTTTGCAGATCGACAATGAGCAGTTCTTC
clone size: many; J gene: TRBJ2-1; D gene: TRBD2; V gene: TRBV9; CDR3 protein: CASSVGLAEYNEQFF; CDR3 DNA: TGTGCCAGCAGCGTAGGACTAGCGGAATACAATGAGCAGTTCTTC
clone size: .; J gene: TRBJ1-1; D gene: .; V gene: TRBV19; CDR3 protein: CASSIGTWGPTEAFF; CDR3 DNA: TGTGCCAGTAGTATAGGGACCTGGGGGCCCACTGAAGCTTTCTTT
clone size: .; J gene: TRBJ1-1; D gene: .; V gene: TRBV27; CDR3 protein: CASSFGGPNEAFF; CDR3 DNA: TGTGCCAGCAGTTTTGGTGGCCCAAATGAAGCTTTCTTT
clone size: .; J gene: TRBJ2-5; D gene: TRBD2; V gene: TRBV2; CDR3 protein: CASSTLAGVETQYF; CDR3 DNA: TGTGCCAGCAGTACCCTAGCGGGAGTCGAGACCCAGTACTTC
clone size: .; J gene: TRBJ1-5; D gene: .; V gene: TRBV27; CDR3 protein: CASSLLAGDGQPQHF; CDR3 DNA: TGTGCCAGCAGTTTACTCGCAGGGGATGGACAGCCCCAGCATTTT
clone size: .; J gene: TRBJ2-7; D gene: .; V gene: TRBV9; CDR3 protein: CASSVSGGLDEQYF; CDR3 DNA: TGTGCCAGCAGCGTTTCAGGGGGACTGGACGAGCAGTACTTC
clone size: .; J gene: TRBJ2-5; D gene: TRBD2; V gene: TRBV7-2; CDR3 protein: CASSSGTSGETQYF; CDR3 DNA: TGTGCCAGCAGCTCCGGGACTAGTGGAGAGACCCAGTACTTC
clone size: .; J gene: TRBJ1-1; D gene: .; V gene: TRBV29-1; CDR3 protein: CSARGVGMTEAFF; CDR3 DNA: TGCAGCGCCCGGGGAGTGGGGATGACTGAAGCTTTCTTT
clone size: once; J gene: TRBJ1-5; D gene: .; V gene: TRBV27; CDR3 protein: CASSLSAAFNQPQHF; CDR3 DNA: TGTGCCAGCAGTTTATCGGCGGCCTTCAATCAGCCCCAGCATTTT
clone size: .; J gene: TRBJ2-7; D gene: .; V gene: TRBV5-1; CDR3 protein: CASSFSDYEQYF; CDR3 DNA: TGCGCCAGCAGCTTTTCGGACTACGAGCAGTACTTC
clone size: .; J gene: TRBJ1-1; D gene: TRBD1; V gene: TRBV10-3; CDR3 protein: CAISESKGAGTNTEAFF; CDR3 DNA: TGTGCCATCAGTGAGTCGAAGGGGGCAGGCACGAACACTGAAGCTTTCTTT
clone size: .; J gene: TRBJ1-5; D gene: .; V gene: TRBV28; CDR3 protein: CASSVPQGSNQPQHF; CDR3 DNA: TGTGCCAGCAGTGTACCACAGGGAAGCAATCAGCCCCAGCATTTT
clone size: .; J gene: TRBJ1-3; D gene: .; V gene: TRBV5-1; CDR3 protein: CASSLKPATGLSSGNTIYF; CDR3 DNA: TGCGCCAGCAGCTTAAAGCCCGCGACAGGTTTGAGCTCTGGAAACACCATATATTTT
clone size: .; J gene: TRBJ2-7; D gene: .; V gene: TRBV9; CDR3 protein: CASSVGPSSYEQYF; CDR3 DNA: TGTGCCAGCAGCGTAGGTCCAAGTTCCTACGAGCAGTACTTC
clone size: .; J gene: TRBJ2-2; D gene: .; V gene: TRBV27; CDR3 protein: CASSYGAGELFF; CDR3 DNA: TGTGCCAGCAGTTACGGGGCCGGGGAGCTGTTTTTT
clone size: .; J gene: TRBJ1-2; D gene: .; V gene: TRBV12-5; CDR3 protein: CASGSPDSIYGYTF; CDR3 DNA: TGTGCTAGTGGTTCCCCGGACAGTATCTATGGCTACACCTTC
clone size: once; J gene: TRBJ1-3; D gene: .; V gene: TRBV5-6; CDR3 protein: CASSPSVGHTIYF; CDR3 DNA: TGTGCCAGCAGCCCGTCGGTGGGGCACACCATATATTTT
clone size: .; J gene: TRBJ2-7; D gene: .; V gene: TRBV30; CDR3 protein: CAWRETYEQYF; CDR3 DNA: TGTGCCTGGAGGGAGACCTACGAGCAGTACTTC
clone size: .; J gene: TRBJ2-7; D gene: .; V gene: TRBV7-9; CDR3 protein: CASAERNSYEQYF; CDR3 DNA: TGTGCCAGCGCAGAGCGGAACTCCTACGAGCAGTACTTC